This T cell receptor (beta chain) originates from a study of cytomegalovirus exposure and HLA in healthy donors. Broader study findings: In a later analysis, HLA-associated TCR beta chains were more clonally expanded than equally common others. Presence/absence analysis assumed near-uniform sequencing depth across donors. One variant, a missense change in DCLRE1C, was linked in a later analysis to TCR beta V- and J-gene trimming.

The PCR used 60 Vbeta and 13 Jbeta primers. The protocol was immunoSEQ multiplex PCR, while the TCRdb copy is restricted to in-frame clones and leaves out a portion. The sample lists approximately 100,000 clones, 60% to 80% seen once, with 2% to 2.5% in the top ten. Germline V gene lookup returns CDR1 LNHDA and CDR2 SQIVND (reference sequence). V lost 5 bases and J lost 1; bases outside the gene matches: 7. This CDR3 spans 17 amino acids. Although they were nominally healthy when sampled, donors likely had unrecorded immune exposures. A word on this clone: Antigen unknown.

This chain links TRBV19 with TRBJ2-6, with 8 nucleotides matching TRBD2. The sequence derives from a human donor in good health. Sample: PBMCs. The CDR3 sequence: CASSPLGRGSGANVLTF. CDR3 DNA: TGTGCCAGTAGTCCCCTCGGGAGGGGATCTGGGGCCAACGTCCTGACTTTC.